This TCR beta chain appears in the sequencing data of a study of regulatory T cells in long-lasting Graves disease. Study-level information: Duration of antithyroid drug therapy among newly diagnosed Graves' patients was under 3 months. General study findings and limits: Relative to new patients (around 1,000), persistent patients exhibited greater sharing of public clonotypes (around 3,000).

This clonotype has a count of ten or more. The antigen is not known. Time point defined: newly diagnosed GD, antithyroid drugs for less than 3 months. PBMC-derived RNA was used for the TCR library. This CDR3 spans 14 amino acids. Germline V CDR1 and CDR2: SNHLY, FYNNEI. V was pared by 3 bases and J by 7 bases, with 6 bases of the junction left unmatched. In building TCR beta libraries, iRepertoire HTBI primers were used together with Arm-PCR of CDR3 regions. TCRdb redid the calling of the multiplex PCR reads with MiXCR, one entry per CDR3 protein. The table lists some 500,000 distinct CDR3 sequences, around 15% of them singletons. The same sample was also studied in work on T cells in Graves' hyperthyroidism and ophthalmopathy.

The material sequenced was peripheral blood mononuclear cells (PBMCs), taken at new diagnosis, from a patient treated with antithyroid drugs. The V call is TRBV2, the J call TRBJ1-5; 7 bases align to TRBD1. The TCR originated in a woman aged 35 to 59 with Graves disease. Written as DNA, the CDR3 is TGTGCCAGCAGTGATAGACAGGGCGGACAGCCCCAGCATTTT. Its translation is CASSDRQGGQPQHF.